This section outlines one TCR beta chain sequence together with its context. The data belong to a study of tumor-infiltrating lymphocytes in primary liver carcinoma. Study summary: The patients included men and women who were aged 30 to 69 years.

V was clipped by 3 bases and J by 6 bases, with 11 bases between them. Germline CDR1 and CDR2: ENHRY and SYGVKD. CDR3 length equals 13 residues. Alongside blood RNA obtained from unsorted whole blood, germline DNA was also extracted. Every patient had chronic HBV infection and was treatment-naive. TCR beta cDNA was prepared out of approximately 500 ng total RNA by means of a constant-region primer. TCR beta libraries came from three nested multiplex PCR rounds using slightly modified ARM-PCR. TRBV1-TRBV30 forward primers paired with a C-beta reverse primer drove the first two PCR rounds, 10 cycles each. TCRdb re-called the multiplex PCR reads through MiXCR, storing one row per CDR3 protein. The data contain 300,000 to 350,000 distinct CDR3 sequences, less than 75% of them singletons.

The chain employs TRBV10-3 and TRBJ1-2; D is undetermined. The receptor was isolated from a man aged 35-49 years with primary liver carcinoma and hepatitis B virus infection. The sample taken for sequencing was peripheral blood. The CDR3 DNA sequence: TGTGCCATCAGTGAAGGAGACTGGCATGGCTACACCTTC. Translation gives CAISEGDWHGYTF.